This T cell receptor (beta chain) appears in the sequencing data of a study of cytomegalovirus exposure and HLA in healthy donors. Across the study: A later analysis reported the same platform for the 120 or so validation repertoires and the approximately 700 first-cohort repertoires. General study findings and limits: One later analysis, an examination of the approximately 120 validation repertoires, found that first-cohort TCR clusters tended to co-occur in them. CMV antigen specificity was confirmed in vitro for a few CMV-associated chains.

The V segment lost 5 bases and the J segment 5 bases; nucleotides outside the gene matches: 10. From germline, CDR1 is KGHSH and CDR2 LQKENI. The CDR3 runs 15 residues. The donors belonged to the approximately 120-subject validation cohort, separate from the 666-subject first cohort. Sequencing was performed with immunoSEQ multiplex PCR; in TCRdb, only in-frame clones are kept and a portion is missing. The data hold 90,000 or so clones, with less than 85% observed a single time. Details on this clone: The antigen is not known.

This receptor was identified in a young man in good health and CMV-seropositive. This chain links TRBV18 with TRBJ2-7, with TRBD2 matching over 9 bases. Sample: PBMCs. The CDR3 protein is CASSGNSGSANEQYF. CDR3 nucleotides: TGTGCCAGCTCAGGGAATAGCGGGAGTGCCAACGAGCAGTACTTC.